Listed below are T cell receptor beta chains from one sample, sequenced in a study of coeliac disease. TCRdb's table, derived via immunoSEQ multiplex PCR, lists solely in-frame clones and lacks some. In the table there are 7,500 to 9,500 clones, about 61% of which are singletons. Material: lamina propria lymphocytes from the gut. The receptors derive from a woman in her sixties with celiac disease. Both conserved end residues are part of each CDR3. Each record gives: V gene, clone size, J gene, D gene, CDR3 DNA, CDR3 protein. The D gene is left open where the match is weak. The size of a clone is reported for some rows only, either as once, few or many, or as a class for expanded clones.

TRBV11-2	-	TRBJ1-2	TRBD1	TGTGCCAGCAGCTCCCGGGACAGGGCTTACTTTCCTCGCTACACCTTC	CASSSRDRAYFPRYTF
TRBV7-9	few	TRBJ2-7	-	TGTGCCAGCAGCTTAGCGGCAGGGAGGTACGAGCAGTACTTC	CASSLAAGRYEQYF
TRBV5-1	-	TRBJ1-1	-	TGCGCCAGCAGCTTGCAGGGGAGCTTGAGCACTGAAGCTTTCTTT	CASSLQGSLSTEAFF
TRBV4-1	-	TRBJ1-1	TRBD1	TGCGCCAGCAGCCCTAGGGACAGGGGATGGAGGGAAGCTTTCTTT	CASSPRDRGWREAFF
TRBV7-2	-	TRBJ2-7	TRBD2	TGTGCCAGCAGCTTAAAAACCGGGACTAGCGGGCGAGCCTACGAGCAGTACTTC	CASSLKTGTSGRAYEQYF
TRBV11-2	-	TRBJ1-2	TRBD1	TGTGCCAGCAGCTTCATGGGACAGAACTATGGCTACACCTTC	CASSFMGQNYGYTF
TRBV30	-	TRBJ1-5	-	TGTGCCTGGAGTGTAACAGGACAGCGACATCAGCCCCAGCATTTT	CAWSVTGQRHQPQHF
TRBV4-3	-	TRBJ2-3	-	TGCGCCAGCAGCCAAGTTGCCGCGGGTACAGATACGCAGTATTTT	CASSQVAAGTDTQYF
TRBV7-9	-	TRBJ2-7	TRBD1	TGTGCCAGCAGCTCCGGGGGGACAGGGGGCTACGAGCAGTACTTC	CASSSGGTGGYEQYF
TRBV15	-	TRBJ2-5	-	TGTGCCACAATGTCGGTAGGAGGGTCAGAGACCCAGTACTTC	CATMSVGGSETQYF
TRBV4-1	-	TRBJ1-6	TRBD1	TGCGCCAGCAGCCTCGAGGGACAGGGGAATTCACCCCTCCACTTT	CASSLEGQGNSPLHF
TRBV10-3	few	TRBJ2-7	-	TGTGCCATCAGTCGAGAGACACCTTACGAGCAGTACTTC	CAISRETPYEQYF
TRBV13	-	TRBJ1-1	-	TGTGCCAGCAGACACGGACAGCACCTATTGAACACTGAAGCTTTCTTT	CASRHGQHLLNTEAFF
TRBV5-4	few	TRBJ1-2	TRBD1	TGTGCCAGCAGCTTCGGACAGGGGTATGGCTACACCTTC	CASSFGQGYGYTF
TRBV5-1	-	TRBJ2-7	TRBD2	TGCGCCAGCAGCTCTGGGACTAGCGGGAGGGCTGCGGAGCAGTACTTC	CASSSGTSGRAAEQYF
TRBV9	once	TRBJ1-4	-	TGTGCCAGCAGCCCGGTGTTCGGGAATGAAAAACTGTTTTTT	CASSPVFGNEKLFF
TRBV5-5	-	TRBJ1-6	-	TGTGCCAGCAGCTTGGTGAGGGATTCACCCCTCCACTTT	CASSLVRDSPLHF
TRBV9	-	TRBJ1-1	-	TGTGCCAGCAGCGTAGAGGGCCGCCGGGGGACTGAAGCTTTCTTT	CASSVEGRRGTEAFF
TRBV2	-	TRBJ2-1	-	TGTGCCAGCAGTGACAGTTACAATGAGCAGTTCTTC	CASSDSYNEQFF
TRBV15	-	TRBJ2-1	TRBD2	TGTGCCACCAGCACCAACAGGGGGACTAGCGGGGGGCTGACGGAGTGGTTCTTC	CATSTNRGTSGGLTEWFF
TRBV6-1	-	TRBJ1-5	-	TGTGCCAGCAGGGTCGGTGGCAATCAGCCCCAGCATTTT	CASRVGGNQPQHF
TRBV5-1	-	TRBJ2-5	-	TGCGCCAGCAGCCGCCGGGGTGAGACCCAGTACTTC	CASSRRGETQYF
TRBV14	-	TRBJ2-6	-	TGTGCCAGCAGCCAACAGGGTTCTGGGGCCAACGTCCTGACTTTC	CASSQQGSGANVLTF
TRBV28	-	TRBJ1-5	TRBD1	TGTGCCACCCGCCCAGGGACAGGCTATCAGCCCCAGCATTTT	CATRPGTGYQPQHF
TRBV7-8	-	TRBJ2-5	-	TGTGCCAGCAGCTTAGGTCGGGGTGAGACCCAGTACTTC	CASSLGRGETQYF
TRBV7-9	-	TRBJ2-2	TRBD2	TGTGCCAGCAGCCGAAGCGGGAAGGTCACCGGGGAGCTGTTTTTT	CASSRSGKVTGELFF
TRBV28	few	TRBJ1-6	-	TGTGCCAGCGGAGGAGGAGGACAGTATAATTCACCCCTCCACTTT	CASGGGGQYNSPLHF
TRBV5-1	-	TRBJ1-2	-	TGCGCCAGCAGTCGCCAGAACTATGGCTACACCTTC	CASSRQNYGYTF
TRBV27	-	TRBJ2-1	-	TGTGCCAGCGGACGAGGGCCAGGGGTTTACAATGAGCAGTTCTTC	CASGRGPGVYNEQFF
TRBV6-5	-	TRBJ2-1	TRBD1	TGTGCCAGCAGACGTGGGACAGCCTTTAACAATGAGCAGTTCTTC	CASRRGTAFNNEQFF
TRBV18	-	TRBJ1-5	TRBD1	TGTGCCAGCTCAGACAAGGCGGACAGGGGCAATCAGCCCCAGCATTTT	CASSDKADRGNQPQHF
TRBV5-1	-	TRBJ2-7	TRBD1	TGCGCCAGCAGACCACAGGGGATCAAAGGCGAGCAGTACTTC	CASRPQGIKGEQYF
TRBV4-1	once	TRBJ2-3	-	TGCGCCAGCAGCCCCGCGGAAGCTAGCACAGATACGCAGTATTTT	CASSPAEASTDTQYF
TRBV27	-	TRBJ2-3	-	TGTGCCACCAGGGCGGCAGGGGGCACAGATACGCAGTATTTT	CATRAAGGTDTQYF
TRBV2	-	TRBJ1-5	-	TGTGCCAGCAGTGACGAGCCAGGCTCCAATCAGCCCCAGCATTTT	CASSDEPGSNQPQHF
TRBV5-4	-	TRBJ2-2	-	TGTGCCAGCAGCCCGCCGGGGGAAACCGGGGAGCTGTTTTTT	CASSPPGETGELFF
TRBV7-8	few	TRBJ2-5	-	TGTGCCAGCAGCTTAGCGCAGGGGGGCGCGACCCAGTACTTC	CASSLAQGGATQYF
TRBV9	-	TRBJ2-1	-	TGTGCCAGCAGCCCCCCGAGCGGTGAGCAGTTCTTC	CASSPPSGEQFF
TRBV4-2	few	TRBJ1-2	TRBD1	TGTGCCAGCAGCCAAGATTCGGGGGACAGCCTTTTGCACACCTTC	CASSQDSGDSLLHTF
TRBV4-1	-	TRBJ2-1	-	TGCGCCAGCAGCCAATTGGAGGGGATAGAGAAAAATGAGCAGTTCTTC	CASSQLEGIEKNEQFF
TRBV13	few	TRBJ2-2	-	TGTGCCAGCAGCTTCCCCTCCGGGGAGCTGTTTTTT	CASSFPSGELFF
TRBV2	-	TRBJ2-5	-	TGTGCCCTTTTCGGACAGAGGAGAGAGACCCAGTACTTC	CALFGQRRETQYF
TRBV2	-	TRBJ2-3	-	TGTGCCAGCATCGAGACAGAAAGAAAGTTAAGCACAGATACGCAGTATTTT	CASIETERKLSTDTQYF
TRBV4-3	few	TRBJ1-2	-	TGCGCCAGCAGCCAAGATAAGTGGGACTCCCTAACCTTC	CASSQDKWDSLTF
TRBV28	-	TRBJ2-7	TRBD2	TGTGCCAGCAGTCACCTCGAGCGGGGATCCTACGAGCAGTACTTC	CASSHLERGSYEQYF
TRBV7-6	-	TRBJ2-5	TRBD1	TGTGCCAGCAGCCCAAAGACACAGGGGGCGGAGACCCAGTACTTC	CASSPKTQGAETQYF
TRBV19	-	TRBJ1-5	TRBD1	TGTGCCAGTAGTCCACGAGGGACAGGGGAGAGCAATCAGCCCCAGCATTTT	CASSPRGTGESNQPQHF
TRBV18	-	TRBJ1-2	TRBD1	TGTGCCAGCTCCCTGGACAGGGCTTATGGCTACACCTTC	CASSLDRAYGYTF
TRBV5-1	-	TRBJ2-1	-	TGCGCCAGTACTAAAGGGGGGGCCTCCTACAATGAGCAGTTCTTC	CASTKGGASYNEQFF
TRBV21-1	once	TRBJ2-1	-	TGTGCCAGCAGCGCCCGAAGGCGCGGGAGCGATTGGAATGAGCAGTTCTTC	CASSARRRGSDWNEQFF